The 26 T cell receptor beta chains listed next were all sequenced from one sample in a study of shared clonotypes between healthy human individuals. Libraries were prepared by immunoSEQ multiplex PCR; TCRdb keeps only in-frame clonotypes and omits some of them. The sample has 450,000 to 500,000 clones, more than 75% seen once. The sequenced sample was PBMCs. These receptors originate from a woman aged 35 to 49 in good health. Some clones in this sample may be carry-over from other donors' samples.

The chain uses TRBV11-3 and TRBJ2-1, with D unresolved. The CDR3 contains 12 residues. V shed 4 bases and J shed 3 bases, with 4 bases lying between them. Germline V gene sequence: CDR1 SGHNT, CDR2 YENEEA. For the CDR3, the DNA is TGTGCCAGCAGCTCCTACTACAATGAGCAGTTCTTC. It yields the protein CASSSYYNEQFF.

The CDR3 spells CASSLTGGSDTQYF. The CDR3 coding sequence is TGTGCCAGCAGTCTAACAGGGGGCTCGGATACGCAGTATTTT. This chain uses TRBV28 with TRBJ2-3; 9 positions match TRBD1. This CDR3 contains 14 residues. J was trimmed by 6 bases and V by 5 bases; bases with no gene match: 6. Looked up from germline, CDR1 is MDHEN and CDR2 is SYDVKM.

The rearrangement uses TRBV27 and TRBJ2-7, with D tentatively TRBD1 or TRBD2 (5 bases each). The CDR3 covers 13 residues. The V and J ends lost 5 bases and 6 bases respectively, with 14 bases between them. CDR1 MNHEY and CDR2 SMNVEV come from the germline V gene (reference sequence). The CDR3 loop reads CASSESGRTEQYF. The CDR3 coding sequence is TGTGCCAGCAGTGAATCGGGACGAACCGAGCAGTACTTC.

Concerning this clone itself: Other DNA sequences in the sample encode the same CDR3. The chain joins TRBV29-1 to TRBJ1-5, with 10 bases identical to TRBD1. Germline assignment: CDR1 SQVTM and CDR2 ANQGSEA. This CDR3 region has 13 residues. J was trimmed by 7 bases and V by 4 bases; bases with no gene match: 4. As DNA, the CDR3 is TGCAGCGTTGGACAGGGGGCCGGGCAGCCCCAGCATTTT. It translates to CSVGQGAGQPQHF.

The J gene is TRBJ2-3, the V gene TRBV7-2; D uncertain. The V end lost 5 bases, the J end lost 2 bases, and 8 bases lay between the germline ends. This CDR3 is built from 13 residues. Looked up from germline, CDR1 is SGHTA and CDR2 is FQGNSA. As DNA, the CDR3 is TGTGCCAGCAGCCACCAGAACACAGATACGCAGTATTTT. It encodes CASSHQNTDTQYF.

This clone was picked up one time. The J gene is TRBJ2-1, the V gene TRBV7-9; TRBD1 aligns across 9 bases. CDR1 is SEHNR, CDR2 FQNEAQ, per germline (reference sequence). This CDR3 spans 16 amino acids. V gave up 1 base and J gave up 7 bases; unmatched junction bases: 8. This CDR3 is CASSLVTGGIWNEQFF. For the CDR3, the DNA is TGTGCCAGCAGCTTAGTTACAGGGGGCATTTGGAATGAGCAGTTCTTC.

The chain recombines TRBV27 with TRBJ1-2; no reliable D call. The germline V gene has CDR1 MNHEY and CDR2 SMNVEV (reference sequence). The CDR3 covers 16 residues. Trimming pared 4 bases from V and 1 base from J, leaving 16 bases between. This CDR3 is CASSSPQLGGNYGYTF. The CDR3 DNA reads as TGTGCCAGCAGTTCCCCACAGTTGGGAGGTAACTATGGCTACACCTTC.

Regarding this clone: A much larger clone differs from this one at a single base, so this may be a read error. J is TRBJ2-5 and V is TRBV7-8, with 12 bases lining up with TRBD2. This CDR3 contains 16 residues. Germline V gives CDR1 SGHVS, CDR2 FQNEAQ. The V gene end was trimmed by 4 bases and the J gene end by 0 bases; junction bases not matched to a gene: 3. The CDR3 loop reads CASSSRLAGDQETQYF. The CDR3 nucleotides read TGTGCCAGCAGCTCCAGACTAGCGGGAGACCAAGAGACCCAGTACTTC.

The chain is built from TRBV5-1 and TRBJ2-3, with TRBD2 as a possible D gene (6 bases). CDR1 SGHRS and CDR2 YFSETQ come from the germline V gene. This CDR3 has 16 amino acids. Trimming pared 0 bases from V and 7 bases from J, leaving 18 bases between. CDR3 region: CASSLEFPPGSNTQYF. The CDR3 DNA reads TGCGCCAGCAGCTTGGAGTTTCCCCCCGGGAGTAATACGCAGTATTTT.

The chain has TRBV11-2 and TRBJ2-5; perhaps TRBD2 as D (6 bases). This CDR3 is built from 15 residues. Between the trimmed V and J ends, which lost 0 bases and 1 base, there was a span of 9 bases. Per the germline V gene, CDR1 is SGHAT and CDR2 is FQNNGV. The CDR3 protein is CASSLEWGVQETQYF. For the CDR3, the DNA is TGTGCCAGCAGCTTAGAATGGGGGGTCCAAGAGACCCAGTACTTC.

The chain recombines TRBV30 with TRBJ2-7; TRBD2 agrees at 7 bases. Unmatched junction bases numbered 4, after V lost 3 bases and J lost 2 bases. CDR3 length: 13 residues. Germline V gene sequence: CDR1 GTSNPN, CDR2 SVGIG (reference sequence). The CDR3 sequence: CAWRLAGPYEQYF. CDR3 in DNA: TGTGCCTGGAGATTAGCGGGCCCCTACGAGCAGTACTTC.

This chain uses TRBV7-2 with TRBJ2-2, with 8 bases identical to TRBD1. V dropped 1 base and J dropped 7; count of bases not matched to a gene: 5. The CDR3 runs 15 residues. Germline values: CDR1 SGHTA, CDR2 FQGNSA. DNA of the CDR3: TGTGCCAGCAGCTTAGTCGACAGGGGAGTCGGGGAGCTGTTTTTT. This encodes CASSLVDRGVGELFF.

The chain combines TRBV2 with TRBJ2-1; D perhaps matches TRBD1 (6 bases). The V end lost 8 bases, the J end lost 4 bases, and 9 bases lay between the germline ends. This CDR3 contains 12 residues. Germline CDR1 reads SNHLY; CDR2 reads FYNNEI. The chain's CDR3 is CASGDRYNEQFF. DNA of the CDR3: TGTGCCAGCGGCGACAGGTACAATGAGCAGTTCTTC.

With regard to this clone: A read error may account for a junction end that differs from germline. Distinct nucleotide sequences in the sample also encode this CDR3. V usage is TRBV6-1 and J usage is TRBJ2-7; 7 bases line up with TRBD1. Germline values: CDR1 MNHNS, CDR2 SASEGT. There are 17 residues in the CDR3. CDR3 amino acids: CASSEAPPRGSHPEQYF. CDR3 DNA: TGTGCTAGCAGTGAAGCGCCCCCCAGGGGGTCACATCCAGAGCAGTACTTC.

As for this clone: Just one base apart from a much larger clone, this may be a read error. The chain couples TRBV5-4 to TRBJ2-2, with D possibly TRBD2 on 5 matching bases. Per germline, CDR1 SGHNT and CDR2 YYREEE (reference sequence). This CDR3 has 15 residues. Here the CDR3 DNA reads TGTGCCAGCAGCTTGGGCCTTCCGAACACCGGGGAGCTGCTTTTT. Its translation is CASSLGLPNTGELLF.

This rearrangement joins TRBV5-4 to TRBJ1-1; 7 nucleotides align to TRBD1. J was trimmed by 1 base and V by 6 bases; bases with no gene match: 15. Germline CDR1 is SGHNT and CDR2 is YYREEE (reference sequence). CDR3 length: 17 residues. The CDR3 DNA reads as TGTGCCAGCAAACCACAGGGGCTTCATCAGGCGAACACTGAAGCTTTCTTT. Its translation: CASKPQGLHQANTEAFF.

The chain carries TRBV4-3 and TRBJ1-4; 7 nucleotides align to TRBD1. Germline CDR1 is LGHNA and CDR2 is YSLEER. The junction had 0 bases not matched to a gene; V was cut back by 1 base and J by 1 base. This CDR3 comprises 15 residues. The CDR3 DNA reads as TGCGCCAGCAGCCAAGGACAGGGAACTAATGAAAAACTGTTTTTT. Translation: CASSQGQGTNEKLFF.

J is TRBJ1-2 and V is TRBV11-2; 8 bases line up with TRBD1. The CDR3 extends over 15 amino acids. CDR1 SGHAT and CDR2 FQNNGV come from the germline V gene. The ends lost 0 bases at V and 2 bases at J; junction bases unmatched: 2. DNA of the CDR3: TGTGCCAGCAGCTTAGAGTACAGGGGGAACTATGGCTACACCTTC. Its translation: CASSLEYRGNYGYTF.

The rearrangement links TRBV6-5 to TRBJ2-7; TRBD2 matches at 9 bases. Per the germline V gene, CDR1 is MNHEY and CDR2 is SVGAGI. V was pared by 4 bases and J by 4 bases, with 8 bases of the junction left unmatched. This CDR3 has 15 residues. CDR3 loop: CASSSLVSGRYEQYF. The DNA for the CDR3 is TGTGCCAGCAGTTCCCTTGTGAGCGGGAGGTACGAGCAGTACTTC.

The chain combines TRBV19 with TRBJ2-7; 7 nucleotides line up with TRBD2. Germline V lookup: CDR1 LNHDA, CDR2 SQIVND (reference sequence). The CDR3 length is 14 residues. Germline trimming cut 3 bases from V and 2 bases from J; bases unmatched to any gene: 4. The CDR3 is CASSIGGSTYEQYF. Written as DNA, the CDR3 is TGTGCCAGTAGTATTGGCGGGAGTACCTACGAGCAGTACTTC.

V and J are TRBV5-1 and TRBJ2-3; 7 bases align to TRBD1. After removal of 4 bases from V and 1 base from J, the junction contained 6 bases not matched to a gene. The CDR3 contains 15 residues. Germline V CDR1 and CDR2: SGHRS, YFSETQ. The CDR3 DNA sequence: TGCGCCAGCAGCCTGACAGGGAAGGGCACAGATACGCAGTATTTT. It specifies CASSLTGKGTDTQYF.

The J gene is TRBJ2-4, the V gene TRBV10-3; no reliable D call. Trimming took off 8 bases at V and 8 bases at J, with 10 bases between the two ends. The CDR3 is made up of 11 amino acids. Germline CDR1 ENHRY, CDR2 SYGVKD. The chain's CDR3 is CAIGSLDIQYF. The CDR3 nucleotides are TGTGCCATCGGAAGTTTGGACATTCAGTACTTC.

This chain uses TRBV19 with TRBJ2-3, with 7 bases aligning to TRBD2. Per germline, CDR1 LNHDA and CDR2 SQIVND (reference sequence). The CDR3 has 16 amino acids. V was clipped by 0 bases and J by 0 bases; unmatched bases: 3. The CDR3 sequence is CASSIDLAASTDTQYF. The CDR3 DNA sequence: TGTGCCAGTAGTATAGATCTAGCGGCAAGCACAGATACGCAGTATTTT. The full variable domain, with the rest looked up from reference TRBV19 and TRBJ2-3, is DGGITQSPKYLFRKEGQNVTLSCEQNLNHDAMYWYRQDPGQGLRLIYYSQIVNDFQKGDIAEGYSVSREKKESFPLTVTSAQKNPTAFYLCASSIDLAASTDTQYFGPGTRLTVL.

The V call is TRBV18, the J call TRBJ2-3; 8 bases are a match to TRBD2. This CDR3 has 15 residues. Germline V gene sequence: CDR1 KGHSH, CDR2 LQKENI. Unmatched junction bases numbered 3, after V lost 0 bases and J lost 4 bases. The CDR3 DNA reads as TGTGCCAGCTCACCACCCCAGCGGGAGTCAGATACGCAGTATTTT. It encodes CASSPPQRESDTQYF.

The chain has TRBV28 and TRBJ2-3; D is ambiguous. CDR3 length equals 10 residues. CDR1 is MDHEN, CDR2 SYDVKM, per germline. V was trimmed by 8 bases and J by 10 bases, leaving 10 bases between them. DNA for the CDR3: TGTGCCAGCGGGTTGATGGCGCAGTATTTT. It codes for CASGLMAQYF.

The chain employs TRBV7-3 and TRBJ2-3; 10 bases agree with TRBD2. The germline V gene encodes CDR1 SGHTA and CDR2 FQGTGA. This CDR3 region has 14 residues. The junction had 1 base not matched to a gene; V was cut back by 4 bases and J by 3 bases. CDR3 loop: CASSSAGGTDTQYF. The CDR3 coding sequence is TGTGCCAGCAGCTCAGCGGGAGGGACAGATACGCAGTATTTT.